Following are 25 T cell receptor beta chains from one sample sequenced in a study of cytomegalovirus exposure and HLA in healthy donors (dated by TCRdb to the late 2010s). The library relied on the immunoSEQ multiplex PCR assay. Held by TCRdb, this immuneACCESS table contains in-frame sequences only and omits some clones. Under half of the omission traces to an unresolved V gene where checked; the cause of the rest is unknown. Present in this sample are approximately 140,000 clones, roughly four fifths of which were seen just once. Approximately 1.4% of the sample lies in the top ten. Sequencing was carried out using PBMCs. These TCRs come from a woman in her twenties or thirties in good health and CMV-seronegative.

This clone has only one observation. The J gene is TRBJ2-1, the V gene TRBV6-1; TRBD2 aligns across 9 bases. Germline assignment: CDR1 MNHNS and CDR2 SASEGT. The CDR3 has 14 residues. Trimming at V came to 3 bases and at J to 6 bases, leaving 3 bases not matched to a gene. The CDR3 bases are TGTGCCAGCAGTGAGCGGGGGGGCCGCAATGAGCAGTTCTTC. Its translation is CASSERGGRNEQFF.

This clone was recorded once. The chain has TRBV6-1 and TRBJ2-7; D is perhaps TRBD2 (7 bases). CDR3 size: 15 residues. V was clipped by 8 bases and J by 2 bases, with 19 bases between them. The germline CDR1 and CDR2 sequences are MNHNS and SASEGT. In DNA form, the CDR3 reads TGTGCCAGCGGGGTGGGAGGGGGGACCGCCTACGAGCAGTACTTC. It is translated as CASGVGGGTAYEQYF.

V is TRBV18 and J is TRBJ2-2; 11 bases line up with TRBD1. The CDR3 has 15 residues. The V segment lost 3 bases and the J segment 4 bases; nucleotides outside the gene matches: 1. Per germline, CDR1 KGHSH and CDR2 LQKENI. The DNA of the CDR3 is TGTGCCAGCTCACCGGGGACAGGGGGCACCGGGGAGCTGTTTTTT. Translating it yields CASSPGTGGTGELFF.

This clone appeared once. The chain uses TRBV5-5 and TRBJ1-1; tentative D call: TRBD1 (5 bases). Germline lookup yields CDR1 SGHKS and CDR2 YYEKEE (reference sequence). V was cut by 4 bases and J by 6 bases, with 16 bases left in between. This CDR3 is 14 amino acids long. The CDR3 region has the DNA TGTGCCAGCAGCACTTGGGGGGTTGAAGCTGAAGCTTTCTTT. Its translation is CASSTWGVEAEAFF.

J is TRBJ2-5 and V is TRBV2; a possible D gene is TRBD1 (5 bases). The CDR3 loop spans 16 amino acids. Germline assignment: CDR1 SNHLY and CDR2 FYNNEI. V dropped 6 bases and J dropped 5 bases, with 22 bases sitting between them. CDR3 DNA: TGTGCCAGCAGCGCGTCTCGACAGCCGCCCGGGGAGACCCAGTACTTC. Translating it yields CASSASRQPPGETQYF.

The chain links TRBV2 to TRBJ1-2; 11 bases agree with TRBD1. CDR1 and CDR2 from the germline V gene are SNHLY and FYNNEI. The V gene end was trimmed by 5 bases and the J gene end by 8 bases; junction bases not matched to a gene: 7. The CDR3 length is 14 residues. The CDR3 is CASSPGQGVSGYTF. CDR3 in DNA: TGTGCCAGCAGTCCGGGACAGGGGGTCAGCGGCTACACCTTC.

The chain is built from TRBV29-1 and TRBJ1-2; D perhaps matches TRBD1 (5 bases). Germline V gene lookup returns CDR1 SQVTM and CDR2 ANQGSEA. The CDR3 contains 13 residues. With 7 bases removed from V and 7 bases from J, the gap between germline ends came to 19 bases. CDR3 DNA sequence: TGCAGCGATCAGGGCGCACTAGCTCGTGGCTACACCTTC. It specifies CSDQGALARGYTF.

This rearrangement joins TRBV27 to TRBJ2-6; 7 nucleotides agree with TRBD1. V was clipped by 3 bases and J by 0 bases; unmatched bases: 5. The CDR3 contains 17 residues. The germline V gene encodes CDR1 MNHEY and CDR2 SMNVEV (reference sequence). CDR3 DNA: TGTGCCAGCAGTTTGTGGCAGGGGGACTCTGGGGCCAACGTCCTGACTTTC. Amino acid sequence: CASSLWQGDSGANVLTF.

This clone was seen just once. The chain has TRBV2 and TRBJ1-2; TRBD1 agrees at 9 bases. Germline CDR1 SNHLY, CDR2 FYNNEI. This CDR3 spans 15 amino acids. The V segment lost 4 bases and the J segment 2 bases; nucleotides outside the gene matches: 5. The CDR3 sequence: CASSAYGQGNYGYTF. Here the CDR3 DNA reads TGTGCCAGCAGTGCATACGGACAGGGGAACTATGGCTACACCTTC.

This chain links TRBV28 with TRBJ2-2; TRBD2 agrees at 7 bases. CDR1 is MDHEN, CDR2 SYDVKM, per germline. After removal of 6 bases from V and 3 bases from J, the junction contained 10 bases not matched to a gene. This CDR3 region has 16 residues. CDR3 nucleotide sequence: TGTGCCAGCAGCCTTCGTGGCGGGGGACACACCGGGGAGCTGTTTTTT. It codes for CASSLRGGGHTGELFF.

V usage is TRBV27 and J usage is TRBJ2-2; TRBD1 might be the D (6 bases). The ends were cut back, 4 bases at V and 7 bases at J, with 22 bases in the middle. CDR1 MNHEY and CDR2 SMNVEV come from the germline V gene (reference sequence). There are 17 residues in the CDR3. CDR3 in amino acids: CASSYGPGQGWVGELFF. DNA for the CDR3: TGTGCCAGCAGTTACGGCCCCGGGCAGGGGTGGGTCGGGGAGCTGTTTTTT.

The chain has TRBV29-1 and TRBJ1-5; no clear D gene. V lost 4 bases and J lost 3, with 10 bases in between. This CDR3 spans 13 amino acids. Germline V gene data show CDR1 as SQVTM and CDR2 as ANQGSEA. The CDR3 region is CSVASANNQPQHF. The CDR3 DNA reads TGCAGCGTTGCCAGCGCAAACAATCAGCCCCAGCATTTT.

This clone was seen a single time. This chain links TRBV19 with TRBJ2-2, with a weak D call TRBD2 (6 bases). The CDR3 sequence is 14 residues long. Germline V gives CDR1 LNHDA, CDR2 SQIVND (reference sequence). V was cut by 0 bases and J by 7 bases, with 9 bases left in between. CDR3 in DNA: TGTGCCAGTAGTATAGATGCGGGGAGCGGGGAGCTGTTTTTT. Protein product: CASSIDAGSGELFF.

The V and J genes are TRBV28 and TRBJ2-7; D is perhaps TRBD2 (6 bases). Germline CDR1 and CDR2: MDHEN and SYDVKM. The CDR3 has 14 residues. V lost 3 bases to trimming and J lost 2 bases, with 11 bases between them. The CDR3 coding sequence is TGTGCCAGCAGTTTTGCCGGGGGAGCCTACGAGCAGTACTTC. Translated: CASSFAGGAYEQYF.

The V gene is TRBV19, the J gene TRBJ1-3; weak D call: TRBD1 (5 bases). This CDR3 has 14 amino acids. Per germline, CDR1 LNHDA and CDR2 SQIVND (reference sequence). V lost 3 bases, J lost 2 bases, and 8 bases lay in between. The CDR3 nucleotides read TGTGCCAGTAGTATGCCAGGGACTGGAAACACCATATATTTT. Protein sequence: CASSMPGTGNTIYF.

This clone came up once. The gene calls are TRBV25-1 and TRBJ1-2, with D possibly matching TRBD1 (5 bases). This CDR3 spans 14 amino acids. With 3 bases removed from V and 4 bases from J, the gap between germline ends came to 12 bases. Germline values: CDR1 MGHDK, CDR2 SYGVNS. CDR3 DNA: TGTGCCAGCAGTGAGTCCGACAGATTCTATGGCTACACCTTC. Translated, it gives CASSESDRFYGYTF.

V and J are TRBV18 and TRBJ2-1, with unresolved D. Per the germline V gene, CDR1 is KGHSH and CDR2 is LQKENI. The CDR3 runs to 11 residues. V was trimmed by 1 base and J by 13 bases, leaving 8 bases between them. The CDR3 sequence: CASSPQRLQFF. CDR3 DNA sequence: TGTGCCAGCTCACCACAGCGCCTTCAGTTCTTC. Drawing the rest from reference TRBV18 and TRBJ2-1, the complete variable domain is NAGVMQNPRHLVRRRGQEARLRCSPMKGHSHVYWYRQLPEEGLKFMVYLQKENIIDESGMPKERFSAEFPKEGPSILRIQQVVRGDSAAYFCASSPQRLQFFGPGTRLTVL.

This clone was detected many times. The chain combines TRBV7-8 with TRBJ1-1; D uncertain. Trimming cost V 5 bases and J 7 bases, with 8 bases left between them. Germline loops: CDR1 SGHVS, CDR2 FQNEAQ. CDR3 size: 11 residues. The CDR3 loop reads CASSLIGEAFF. CDR3 nucleotide sequence: TGTGCCAGCAGCCTAATTGGTGAAGCTTTCTTT.

V and J are TRBV9 and TRBJ1-1, with 9 positions matching TRBD1. V was pared by 6 bases and J by 0 bases, with 6 bases of the junction left unmatched. Per germline, CDR1 SGDLS and CDR2 YYNGEE. The length of the CDR3 is 15 residues. As DNA, the CDR3 is TGTGCCAGCACCGGGACAGGGCTGATGAACACTGAAGCTTTCTTT. This encodes CASTGTGLMNTEAFF.

The V gene is TRBV10-3, the J gene TRBJ1-1; D gene unclear. Per the germline V gene, CDR1 is ENHRY and CDR2 is SYGVKD. CDR3 size: 16 residues. Trimming stripped 3 bases from V and 1 base from J, with 15 bases between. The CDR3 DNA sequence: TGTGCCATCAGTGATGCTACGGGATTTGGGAACACTGAAGCTTTCTTT. Translating gives CAISDATGFGNTEAFF.

The chain carries TRBV4-1 and TRBJ2-5, with TRBD2 matching over 10 bases. With 0 bases clipped from V and 0 bases from J, the junction kept 7 bases outside the gene matches. The CDR3 runs to 18 residues. Germline-derived CDR1 and CDR2 are MGHRA and YSYEKL. The CDR3 reads CASSQEDSGGNYQETQYF. Here the CDR3 DNA reads TGCGCCAGCAGCCAAGAAGATAGCGGGGGGAATTACCAAGAGACCCAGTACTTC.

The V and J genes are TRBV7-9 and TRBJ1-1, with TRBD1 identical over 8 bases. Germline V gene sequence: CDR1 SEHNR, CDR2 FQNEAQ (reference sequence). This CDR3 has 12 amino acids. The junction had 2 bases not matched to a gene; V was cut back by 6 bases and J by 5 bases. The CDR3 nucleotides are TGTGCCAGCAGTTGGACAGGGACTGAAGCTTTCTTT. Protein: CASSWTGTEAFF.

The chain joins TRBV19 to TRBJ1-2; 9 nucleotides align to TRBD1. This CDR3 spans 13 amino acids. Trimming cost V 6 bases and J 6 bases; bases outside gene matches: 5. The germline V gene encodes CDR1 LNHDA and CDR2 SQIVND (reference sequence). The DNA of the CDR3 is TGTGCCAGTAGAGCGGGACAGGGCGATGGCTACACCTTC. It encodes CASRAGQGDGYTF.

The CDR3 DNA follows: TGTGCCAGCAGCCTCTGGACTAGCGGGGGGGCCTGGAATGAGCAGTTCTTC. Protein sequence: CASSLWTSGGAWNEQFF. The chain joins TRBV11-2 to TRBJ2-1, with 15 bases fitting TRBD2. V was pared by 5 bases and J by 7 bases, with 9 bases of the junction left unmatched. This CDR3 is 17 amino acids long. Germline V lookup: CDR1 SGHAT, CDR2 FQNNGV.

The V call is TRBV7-9, the J call TRBJ1-3; D gene unclear. This CDR3 region has 13 residues. Trimming left V 5 bases short and J 7 bases short, with 12 bases between. CDR1 SEHNR and CDR2 FQNEAQ come from the germline V gene (reference sequence). The CDR3, as DNA: TGTGCCAGCAGCCCCTCCCTCCGGAACACCATATATTTT. It encodes CASSPSLRNTIYF.